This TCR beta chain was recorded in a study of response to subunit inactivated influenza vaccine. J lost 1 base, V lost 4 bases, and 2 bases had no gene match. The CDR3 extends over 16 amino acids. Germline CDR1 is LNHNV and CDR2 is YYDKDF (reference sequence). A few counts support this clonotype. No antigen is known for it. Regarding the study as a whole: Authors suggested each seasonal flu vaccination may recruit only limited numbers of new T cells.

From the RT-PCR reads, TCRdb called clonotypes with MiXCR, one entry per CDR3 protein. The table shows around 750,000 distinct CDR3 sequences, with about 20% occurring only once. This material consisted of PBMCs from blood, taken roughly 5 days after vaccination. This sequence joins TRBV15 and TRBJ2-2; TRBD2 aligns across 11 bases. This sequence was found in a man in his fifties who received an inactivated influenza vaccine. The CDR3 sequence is CATSTGLAGNTGELFF. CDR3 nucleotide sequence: TGTGCCACCAGCACAGGACTAGCGGGGAACACCGGGGAGCTGTTTTTT.